This TCR beta chain is from a study of T cell changes during pregnancy in multiple sclerosis. The method was immunoSEQ multiplex PCR; TCRdb's version includes in-frame clones alone and lacks a portion of them. The sample records around 60,000 clones, more than 80% being singletons. CDR1 and CDR2 (germline): SGHTA, FQGNSA. Trimming cost V 1 base and J 4 bases; bases outside gene matches: 3. This CDR3 is 15 amino acids long. The sequence derives from a female donor in good health, enrolled as a control in a pregnancy study. The sequenced sample was CD4+ T cells from peripheral blood mononuclear cells, obtained after pregnancy. This sequence joins TRBV7-2 and TRBJ2-5, with 10 bases that match TRBD2. CDR3 in DNA: TGTGCCAGCAGCTTAGACAGCGGGGGGGGAGAGACCCAGTACTTC. This encodes CASSLDSGGGETQYF.